The 17 T cell receptor beta chains presented below share a single source sample, sequenced in a study of shared clonotypes between healthy human individuals. The protocol was immunoSEQ multiplex PCR, while the TCRdb copy is restricted to in-frame clones and leaves out a portion. The top ten hold about 0.36% of the sample, which has a few million clones, 85% to 95% seen once. The sequenced material came from naive CD4+ T cells from PBMCs. This sample's subset: CD45RA+ positively selected. These receptors came from a man between 18 and 29 years old in good health. Some clones in this sample may be carry-over from other donors' samples.

The rearrangement joins TRBV6-6 to TRBJ2-7, with TRBD2 matching over 9 bases. The CDR3 is 15 amino acids. Germline CDR1 is MNHNY and CDR2 is SVGAGI (reference sequence). V lost 6 bases, J lost 0 bases, and 6 bases stayed unmatched. The CDR3 loop is CASRPYSGSSYEQYF. The CDR3 nucleotides are TGTGCCAGCAGACCCTATAGCGGGAGCTCCTACGAGCAGTACTTC.

This chain connects TRBV5-1 to TRBJ1-1; TRBD1 agrees at 10 bases. CDR1 SGHRS and CDR2 YFSETQ come from the germline V gene. The CDR3 loop spans 15 amino acids. The V segment lost 1 base and the J segment 7 bases; nucleotides outside the gene matches: 7. CDR3 sequence: CASSLIGQGGVEAFF. As DNA, the CDR3 is TGCGCCAGCAGCTTGATTGGACAGGGGGGAGTTGAAGCTTTCTTT.

This sequence joins TRBV5-1 and TRBJ2-6; D remains unclear. Germline CDR1 and CDR2: SGHRS and YFSETQ. CDR3 length: 15 residues. With 2 bases removed from V and 3 bases from J, the gap between germline ends came to 9 bases. The CDR3 spells CASSFLANGANVLTF. In DNA form, the CDR3 reads TGCGCCAGCAGCTTTTTGGCAAATGGGGCCAACGTCCTGACTTTC. Drawing the rest from reference TRBV5-1 and TRBJ2-6, the complete variable domain is KAGVTQTPRYLIKTRGQQVTLSCSPISGHRSVSWYQQTPGQGLQFLFEYFSETQRNKGNFPGRFSGRQFSNSRSEMNVSTLELGDSALYLCASSFLANGANVLTFGAGSRLTVL.

The CDR3 coding sequence is TGTGCCAGCAGCGCGACCCGGAATACGCAGTATTTT. As protein: CASSATRNTQYF. The gene calls are TRBV9 and TRBJ2-3; D unclear. From germline, CDR1 is SGDLS and CDR2 YYNGEE. Trimming removed 3 bases at V and 7 bases at J, with 9 bases between. The CDR3 runs to 12 residues.

V gene TRBV30 combines with J gene TRBJ1-2; D perhaps matches TRBD1 (5 bases). The CDR3 sequence is 14 residues long. Germline V lookup: CDR1 GTSNPN, CDR2 SVGIG (reference sequence). V lost 8 bases to trimming and J lost 8 bases, with 24 bases between them. The CDR3 bases are TGTGCCCGCGCATTTTCGGGGGATAAGGAGGGCTACACCTTC. Protein: CARAFSGDKEGYTF. The whole variable domain, filled in from reference TRBV30 and TRBJ1-2, reads SQTIHQWPATLVQPVGSPLSLECTVEGTSNPNLYWYRQAAGRGLQLLFYSVGIGQISSEVPQNLSASRPQDRQFILSSKKLLLSDSGFYLCARAFSGDKEGYTFGSGTRLTVV.

The chain combines TRBV27 with TRBJ2-3, with TRBD2 matching 10 bases. From germline, CDR1 is MNHEY and CDR2 SMNVEV (reference sequence). The CDR3 sequence is 18 residues long. V was clipped by 5 bases and J by 2 bases; unmatched bases: 13. The CDR3 DNA is TGTGCCAGCAGTCCCACCCTCACTAGCGGGGCACACACAGATACGCAGTATTTT. It encodes CASSPTLTSGAHTDTQYF.

The gene calls are TRBV7-9 and TRBJ1-5; D is undetermined. Germline lookup yields CDR1 SEHNR and CDR2 FQNEAQ (reference sequence). Trimming shortened V by 3 bases and J by 6 bases, and 9 bases separated the two germline ends. The CDR3 totals 13 residues. Here the CDR3 reads CASSFGPRQPQHF. As DNA, the CDR3 is TGTGCCAGCAGCTTCGGGCCCCGTCAGCCCCAGCATTTT.

The rearrangement uses TRBV5-8 and TRBJ1-1, with a possible D match to TRBD1 (6 bases). CDR1 and CDR2 (germline): SGHTS, YDEGEE. The CDR3 totals 14 residues. Trimming cost V 1 base and J 5 bases, with 12 bases left between them. CDR3 residues: CASSLTRGRTEAFF. CDR3 DNA sequence: TGTGCCAGCAGCTTGACCAGGGGAAGGACTGAAGCTTTCTTT.

The V call is TRBV20-1, the J call TRBJ2-1; D unclear. Deletions cut 6 bases from V and 11 bases from J, with 14 bases between. Germline V lookup: CDR1 DFQATT, CDR2 SNEGSKA (reference sequence). The length of the CDR3 is 11 residues. CDR3: CSAPSHHKQFF. In nucleotides, the CDR3 is TGCAGTGCCCCAAGCCATCATAAGCAGTTCTTC.

V gene TRBV28 combines with J gene TRBJ2-3; 9 bases map to TRBD1. This CDR3 region has 16 residues. CDR1 and CDR2 (germline): MDHEN, SYDVKM. The V segment lost 4 bases and the J segment 4 bases; nucleotides outside the gene matches: 9. The CDR3, as DNA: TGTGCCAGCAGTTCCCGGACAGGGGATCGGGCAGATACGCAGTATTTT. It yields the protein CASSSRTGDRADTQYF.

The chain uses TRBV5-5 and TRBJ1-5; the match to TRBD1 covers 7 bases. The junction had 9 bases not matched to a gene; V was cut back by 4 bases and J by 2 bases. The CDR3 extends over 16 amino acids. The germline gives CDR1 SGHKS, CDR2 YYEKEE (reference sequence). In DNA form, the CDR3 reads TGTGCCAGCAGCCCGGGAGGGGGCGCACGCAATCAGCCCCAGCATTTT. Amino acid sequence: CASSPGGGARNQPQHF.

The genes are TRBV9 and TRBJ2-7; 8 positions match TRBD1. CDR1 and CDR2 from the germline V gene are SGDLS and YYNGEE. J lost 0 bases, V lost 4 bases, and 9 bases had no gene match. The CDR3 contains 16 residues. The CDR3 DNA reads TGTGCCAGCAGCCGAAGTCCGGGACAGGCCTCCTACGAGCAGTACTTC. Translating gives CASSRSPGQASYEQYF.

V and J are TRBV27 and TRBJ1-1; 7 bases match TRBD1. The ends lost 8 bases at V and 2 bases at J; junction bases unmatched: 11. CDR1 is MNHEY, CDR2 SMNVEV, per germline (reference sequence). The CDR3 covers 15 residues. CDR3 sequence reads: CASRKQGSPNTEAFF. CDR3 nucleotides: TGTGCCAGCCGCAAACAGGGGTCTCCCAACACTGAAGCTTTCTTT.

This clone was counted a single time. This sequence joins TRBV19 and TRBJ2-7, with TRBD1 identical over 9 bases. J gave up 4 bases and V 1 base, and 5 bases lay outside the gene matches. Germline CDR1 is LNHDA and CDR2 is SQIVND (reference sequence). CDR3 size: 15 residues. CDR3 coding DNA: TGTGCCAGTAGTATAGGAGGGACAGGGTTTTACGAGCAGTACTTC. Its protein is CASSIGGTGFYEQYF.

V gene TRBV7-9 combines with J gene TRBJ1-5; D is possibly TRBD1 (5 bases). This CDR3 contains 13 residues. Deletions cut 5 bases from V and 6 bases from J, with 11 bases between. CDR1 SEHNR and CDR2 FQNEAQ come from the germline V gene (reference sequence). CDR3: CASSRGSGQPQHF. CDR3 coding DNA: TGTGCCAGCAGCAGGGGCTCCGGTCAGCCCCAGCATTTT.

This sequence joins TRBV18 and TRBJ1-4; no reliable D call. Germline CDR1 reads KGHSH; CDR2 reads LQKENI. Trimming took 3 bases from V and 8 from J, leaving 10 bases between them. The CDR3 extends over 13 amino acids. The DNA of the CDR3 is TGTGCCAGCTCACCGCGGAGGCGGGAAAAACTGTTTTTT. This encodes CASSPRRREKLFF.

The chain couples TRBV6-1 to TRBJ2-7, with TRBD1 identical over 8 bases. Germline CDR1 MNHNS, CDR2 SASEGT. After removal of 6 bases from V and 4 bases from J, the junction contained 8 bases not matched to a gene. The CDR3 runs 14 residues. The DNA for the CDR3 is TGTGCCAGCAGCCAGGACAGGGTTTTTTACGAGCAGTACTTC. Its protein is CASSQDRVFYEQYF.